The 5 T cell receptor beta chains below were found in one sample sequenced in a study of radiotherapy plus CTLA-4 blockade in lung cancer (dated by TCRdb to 2016 to 2019). The library was produced with the immunoSEQ multiplex PCR assay. TCRdb holds this immuneACCESS table with in-frame rearrangements only. Some clones are missing; in checked studies, unresolved V genes explain under half, and the rest has no known cause. For this sample the table gives fewer than 70,000 clones, of which 79% were detected only once. Jointly, the top ten make up under 10% of the sample. This specimen was peripheral blood, taken from a patient treated with radiotherapy plus ipilimumab. All receptors derive from a human donor with non-small cell lung cancer who had a complete response to radiotherapy plus ipilimumab.

A few counts support this clone. CDR3 sequence reads: CASSLTREGEQFF. The CDR3 region has the DNA TGTGCCAGCAGCTTAACCAGGGAAGGTGAGCAGTTCTTC. The V gene is TRBV11-3, the J gene TRBJ2-1, with a possible D match to TRBD1 (5 bases). CDR1 SGHNT and CDR2 YENEEA come from the germline V gene. This CDR3 has 13 residues. V shed 2 bases and J shed 9 bases, with 11 bases lying between them. Together with reference TRBV11-3 and TRBJ2-1, the CDR3 gives the full variable domain: EAGVVQSPRYKIIEKKQPVAFWCNPISGHNTLYWYLQNLGQGPELLIRYENEEAVDDSQLPKDRFSAERLKGVDSTLKIQPAELGDSAVYLCASSLTREGEQFFGPGTRLTVL.

The V and J genes are TRBV6-6 and TRBJ1-3; D ambiguous. The CDR3 length is 13 residues. Trimming took off 2 bases at V and 2 bases at J, with 4 bases between the two ends. Per germline, CDR1 MNHNY and CDR2 SVGAGI (reference sequence). CDR3 nucleotides: TGTGCCAGCAGTTACGGAACTGGAAACACCATATATTTT. This encodes CASSYGTGNTIYF.

The gene calls are TRBV5-1 and TRBJ2-5; possibly TRBD2 for D (5 bases). Germline CDR1 reads SGHRS; CDR2 reads YFSETQ. Trimming cost V 3 bases and J 2 bases, with 11 bases left between them. This CDR3 comprises 14 residues. CDR3 in amino acids: CASSSGLYQETQYF. CDR3 nucleotides: TGCGCCAGCAGCTCCGGACTGTATCAAGAGACCCAGTACTTC.

This clone was seen just once. This chain's CDR3 is CAWSGGLAGNYEQYF. The CDR3 region has the DNA TGTGCCTGGAGTGGGGGATTAGCGGGGAACTACGAGCAGTACTTC. V is TRBV30 and J is TRBJ2-7; 8 positions match TRBD2. With 1 base clipped from V and 3 bases from J, the junction kept 8 bases outside the gene matches. CDR1 is GTSNPN, CDR2 SVGIG, per germline (reference sequence). The CDR3 is made up of 15 amino acids.

This clone has just a few counts. V is TRBV6-1 and J is TRBJ2-7, with 9 bases aligning to TRBD2. Trimming took 1 base from V and 4 from J; bases not matched to a gene: 5. Germline CDR1 reads MNHNS; CDR2 reads SASEGT. The CDR3 extends over 15 amino acids. The CDR3 region is CASSEGRLAAYEQYV. The CDR3 coding sequence is TGTGCCAGCAGTGAAGGGCGACTAGCGGCGTACGAGCAGTACGTC.